Below are 25 T cell receptor beta chains sequenced from a single sample in a study of cytomegalovirus exposure and HLA in healthy donors. PCR amplification relied on 60 Vbeta primers (plus 13 Jbeta primers). Assay used: immunoSEQ multiplex PCR; TCRdb lists only in-frame clones, some missing. In the table there are approximately 90,000 clones, 76% of which are singletons. The material sequenced was PBMCs. The receptor set was obtained from a man aged 40-50 years in good health and CMV-seronegative.

The V and J genes are TRBV7-3 and TRBJ2-3; 8 bases line up with TRBD2. V shed 5 bases and J 5 bases; nucleotides not matched to a gene: 12. Germline lookup yields CDR1 SGHTA and CDR2 FQGTGA. CDR3 length equals 16 residues. In nucleotides, the CDR3 is TGTGCCAGCAGCCCCGGGGGGGGGCTCAAAGGAGATACGCAGTATTTT. Translating gives CASSPGGGLKGDTQYF.

The V and J genes are TRBV7-9 and TRBJ2-5, with D maybe TRBD1 (5 bases). This CDR3 is 11 amino acids long. Trimming took off 7 bases at V and 7 bases at J, with 10 bases between the two ends. CDR1 and CDR2 (germline): SEHNR, FQNEAQ (reference sequence). The CDR3 is CASTGQGTQYF. DNA for the CDR3: TGTGCCAGCACGGGCCAGGGGACCCAGTACTTC.

CDR3 sequence: CASSGRELSYTF. CDR3 DNA: TGTGCCAGCAGCGGGCGGGAGCTAAGCTACACCTTC. This sequence joins TRBV6-5 and TRBJ1-2; no clear D. With 6 bases removed from V and 9 bases from J, the gap between germline ends came to 14 bases. Germline V lookup: CDR1 MNHEY, CDR2 SVGAGI. CDR3 length: 12 amino acids.

CDR3 residues: CASSSDMAYYNEQFF. The CDR3 region has the DNA TGTGCCAGCAGCTCCGACATGGCGTACTACAATGAGCAGTTCTTC. The chain joins TRBV7-3 to TRBJ2-1; D is unclear. CDR3 length: 15 amino acids. Between the trimmed V and J ends, which lost 4 bases and 3 bases, there was a span of 13 bases. Germline V lookup: CDR1 SGHTA, CDR2 FQGTGA.

The chain uses TRBV20-1 and TRBJ1-1; D is perhaps TRBD1 (5 bases). Germline V gene lookup returns CDR1 DFQATT and CDR2 SNEGSKA (reference sequence). Trimming removed 6 bases from V and 7 bases from J, with 12 bases in between. This CDR3 contains 11 residues. The DNA of the CDR3 is TGCAGTGCCGAACAGGTCGATGAAGCTTTCTTT. This translates into CSAEQVDEAFF.

V usage is TRBV5-6 and J usage is TRBJ1-2; tentatively, D is TRBD1 (6 bases). The CDR3 is 17 amino acids. Trimming took off 1 base at V and 2 bases at J, with 18 bases between the two ends. The germline gives CDR1 SGHDT, CDR2 YYEEEE. This CDR3 is CASSLRLTRGGNYGYTF. The CDR3 coding sequence is TGTGCCAGCAGCTTGAGGCTAACCAGGGGAGGGAACTATGGCTACACCTTC. The full variable domain, rest sourced from reference TRBV5-6 and TRBJ1-2, is DAGVTQSPTHLIKTRGQQVTLRCSPKSGHDTVSWYQQALGQGPQFIFQYYEEEERQRGNFPDRFSGHQFPNYSSELNVNALLLGDSALYLCASSLRLTRGGNYGYTFGSGTRLTVV.

The V gene is TRBV6-1, the J gene TRBJ2-4, with no clear D. The germline gives CDR1 MNHNS, CDR2 SASEGT. CDR3 size: 13 residues. Trimming removed 4 bases from V and 0 bases from J, with 4 bases in between. CDR3 in DNA: TGTGCCAGCAGTGTTCTAGCCAAAAACATTCAGTACTTC. It codes for CASSVLAKNIQYF.

This chain uses TRBV14 with TRBJ2-7; 8 positions match TRBD1. The CDR3 covers 15 residues. Germline CDR1 SGHDN, CDR2 FVKESK. After removal of 0 bases from V and 2 bases from J, the junction contained 3 bases not matched to a gene. The CDR3 reads CASSQEDRETYEQYF. In nucleotides, the CDR3 is TGTGCCAGCAGCCAAGAGGACAGGGAAACCTACGAGCAGTACTTC.

The rearrangement joins TRBV27 to TRBJ2-1; TRBD1 might be the D (5 bases). The CDR3 has 13 amino acids. The ends were cut back, 6 bases at V and 7 bases at J, with 13 bases in the middle. In germline, CDR1 is MNHEY, CDR2 SMNVEV (reference sequence). CDR3 sequence (DNA): TGTGCCAGCAGATGGGTCAGGGCGAATGAGCAGTTCTTC. Translated, it gives CASRWVRANEQFF.

This sequence joins TRBV5-4 and TRBJ2-4; 8 bases agree with TRBD1. CDR1 SGHNT and CDR2 YYREEE come from the germline V gene (reference sequence). This CDR3 spans 17 amino acids. V lost 4 bases and J lost 1; bases outside the gene matches: 10. CDR3 sequence: CASSPRTGFSAKNIQYF. The CDR3 DNA reads as TGTGCCAGCAGCCCGCGGACAGGGTTTAGCGCCAAAAACATTCAGTACTTC. Drawing the rest from reference TRBV5-4 and TRBJ2-4, the complete variable domain is ETGVTQSPTHLIKTRGQQVTLRCSSQSGHNTVSWYQQALGQGPQFIFQYYREEENGRGNFPPRFSGLQFPNYSSELNVNALELDDSALYLCASSPRTGFSAKNIQYFGAGTRLSVL.

The chain links TRBV19 to TRBJ1-4; a weak D match, TRBD1 (6 bases). The CDR3 totals 15 residues. Deletions cut 5 bases from V and 1 base from J, with 11 bases between. Per germline, CDR1 LNHDA and CDR2 SQIVND (reference sequence). The chain's CDR3 is CASSVTGLTNEKLFF. For the CDR3, the DNA is TGTGCCAGTAGTGTCACAGGGCTAACTAATGAAAAACTGTTTTTT. Based on the CDR3 plus reference TRBV19 and TRBJ1-4, the full variable domain is DGGITQSPKYLFRKEGQNVTLSCEQNLNHDAMYWYRQDPGQGLRLIYYSQIVNDFQKGDIAEGYSVSREKKESFPLTVTSAQKNPTAFYLCASSVTGLTNEKLFFGSGTQLSVL.

This clone appeared a single time. The chain recombines TRBV27 with TRBJ1-1; 11 bases are a match to TRBD1. The length of the CDR3 is 15 residues. The germline gives CDR1 MNHEY, CDR2 SMNVEV (reference sequence). V shed 5 bases and J 1 base; nucleotides not matched to a gene: 3. The CDR3 region is CASSRTGGANTEAFF. Written as DNA, the CDR3 is TGTGCCAGCAGTAGGACAGGGGGCGCGAACACTGAAGCTTTCTTT.

This rearrangement joins TRBV11-2 to TRBJ1-2, with 10 nucleotides matching TRBD1. V was clipped by 1 base and J by 6 bases; unmatched bases: 2. The CDR3 totals 14 residues. Per germline, CDR1 SGHAT and CDR2 FQNNGV. The chain's CDR3 is CASSLGQGANGYTF. The CDR3 DNA reads as TGTGCCAGCAGCTTAGGACAGGGGGCGAATGGCTACACCTTC.

The chain combines TRBV6-1 with TRBJ1-4; a weak D match, TRBD1 (6 bases). The CDR3 totals 16 residues. Trimming took 0 bases from V and 8 from J, leaving 16 bases between them. The germline CDR1 and CDR2 sequences are MNHNS and SASEGT. CDR3 sequence reads: CASSEALLAGVEKLFF. The DNA of the CDR3 is TGTGCCAGCAGTGAAGCGCTTCTAGCAGGGGTAGAAAAACTGTTTTTT.

The chain combines TRBV9 with TRBJ2-3, with D perhaps matching TRBD2 (5 bases). V was cut by 0 bases and J by 0 bases, with 11 bases left in between. Germline V gene lookup returns CDR1 SGDLS and CDR2 YYNGEE. This CDR3 region has 16 residues. The CDR3 protein is CASSVDLGRSTDTQYF. In DNA, the CDR3 is TGTGCCAGCAGCGTAGATCTGGGGAGAAGCACAGATACGCAGTATTTT.

The V call is TRBV28, the J call TRBJ2-4; D gene uncertain. The CDR3 has 13 amino acids. Looked up from germline, CDR1 is MDHEN and CDR2 is SYDVKM. The V gene lost 4 bases and the J gene lost 7 bases, with 11 bases spanning the gap. CDR3 nucleotide sequence: TGTGCCAGCAGTTCCCCCTCCGGGAACATTCAGTACTTC. Protein product: CASSSPSGNIQYF.

V is TRBV4-1 and J is TRBJ1-5, with D perhaps TRBD1 (6 bases). CDR3 length: 14 amino acids. V was trimmed by 3 bases and J by 4 bases, leaving 10 bases between them. CDR1 MGHRA and CDR2 YSYEKL come from the germline V gene. The DNA for the CDR3 is TGCGCCAGCAGCCAGGTACAGGGAAATCAGCCCCAGCATTTT. Translated, it gives CASSQVQGNQPQHF.

The CDR3 region has the DNA TGTGCCAGCAGTTTTCGCAGGCTCGACGACGAGCAGTACTTC. Protein sequence: CASSFRRLDDEQYF. The chain couples TRBV27 to TRBJ2-7, with no clear D. CDR1 and CDR2 (germline): MNHEY, SMNVEV (reference sequence). Between the trimmed V and J ends, which lost 3 bases and 5 bases, there was a span of 14 bases. The CDR3 runs 14 residues.

The J gene is TRBJ1-2, the V gene TRBV12-1; the D call TRBD1 from the table was never checked on the DNA. TRBV12-1 represents a pseudogene. The CDR3 is 13 amino acids. Written as DNA, the CDR3 is TGTGCCAGTAGGGACAGGGGGCGAAATGGCTACACCTTC. Translation: CASRDRGRNGYTF.

V usage is TRBV11-2 and J usage is TRBJ2-1; D remains unclear. Germline V CDR1 and CDR2: SGHAT, FQNNGV. V was clipped by 5 bases and J by 14 bases, with 19 bases between them. This CDR3 contains 13 residues. For the CDR3, the DNA is TGTGCCAGCAGCCTCTCCTTTGGGCTTCATGAGTTCTTC. It codes for CASSLSFGLHEFF.

A few counts support this clone. This rearrangement joins TRBV6-5 to TRBJ1-1; D perhaps matches TRBD1 (6 bases). The V gene's germline CDR1 is MNHEY and CDR2 SVGAGI. This CDR3 comprises 12 residues. Trimming took 4 bases from V and 10 from J, leaving 13 bases between them. The CDR3 nucleotides are TGTGCCAGCAGTTTGGGGGGGCGGGTAGCTTTCTTT. It is translated as CASSLGGRVAFF.

This chain joins TRBV9 and TRBJ1-3, with D tentatively TRBD1 (6 bases). Trimming took 3 bases from V and 2 from J, leaving 24 bases between them. This CDR3 is 19 amino acids long. Germline CDR1 SGDLS, CDR2 YYNGEE. CDR3 amino acids: CASSAPTDRGAPPGNTIYF. CDR3 DNA sequence: TGTGCCAGCAGCGCCCCAACGGATCGGGGGGCCCCCCCTGGAAACACCATATATTTT.

The chain is built from TRBV7-9 and TRBJ2-1; TRBD2 matches at 11 bases. The CDR3 loop spans 19 amino acids. Per the germline V gene, CDR1 is SEHNR and CDR2 is FQNEAQ (reference sequence). The ends lost 5 bases at V and 9 bases at J; junction bases unmatched: 21. The DNA for the CDR3 is TGTGCCAGCAGCCCCCGGGACCCGCGCCCGGGACTAGCGGTTGTTGAGCAGTTCTTC. Its protein is CASSPRDPRPGLAVVEQFF.

V and J are TRBV7-9 and TRBJ2-5; possibly TRBD1 for D (6 bases). The CDR3 sequence is 16 residues long. Germline loops: CDR1 SEHNR, CDR2 FQNEAQ (reference sequence). V lost 1 base and J lost 1, with 13 bases in between. The CDR3 protein is CASSLGQASFQETQYF. CDR3 in DNA: TGTGCCAGCAGCTTAGGACAGGCATCGTTCCAAGAGACCCAGTACTTC.

This chain joins TRBV15 and TRBJ2-1; 7 bases agree with TRBD2. The CDR3 contains 17 residues. Germline CDR1 reads LNHNV; CDR2 reads YYDKDF (reference sequence). The junction had 8 bases not matched to a gene; V was cut back by 1 base and J by 2 bases. CDR3 loop: CATSRGPRGTTYNEQFF. CDR3 coding DNA: TGTGCCACCAGCAGAGGTCCCCGGGGGACTACCTACAATGAGCAGTTCTTC. Complete variable domain (other parts from reference TRBV15 and TRBJ2-1): DAMVIQNPRYQVTQFGKPVTLSCSQTLNHNVMYWYQQKSSQAPKLLFHYYDKDFNNEADTPDNFQSRRPNTSFCFLDIRSPGLGDTAMYLCATSRGPRGTTYNEQFFGPGTRLTVL.